One sample yielded the 31 T cell receptor beta chains listed below, sequenced in a study of regulatory T cells in long-lasting Graves disease. RNA extracted from PBMCs served as the sequencing template. TCRdb ran MiXCR on the reads and lists one entry per CDR3 protein. Here the sample spans around 850 distinct CDR3 sequences, around four fifths being singletons. The material was peripheral blood mononuclear cells (PBMCs), obtained with antithyroid drug treatment, in newly diagnosed or persistent Graves disease (not recorded which). These TCRs come from a man aged 40-50 years with Graves disease.

The chain joins TRBV2 to TRBJ1-5, with D maybe TRBD1 (6 bases). The CDR3 has 13 residues. Per the germline V gene, CDR1 is SNHLY and CDR2 is FYNNEI. V was trimmed by 6 bases and J by 4 bases, leaving 10 bases between them. The CDR3 sequence: CASRQGSNQPQHF. CDR3 sequence (DNA): TGTGCCAGCAGACAGGGTTCAAATCAGCCCCAGCATTTT.

The CDR3 bases are TGTGCCAGCAGCTCTCTCCCTGGACTAGATATTACCGGGGAGCTGTTTTTT. Protein product: CASSSLPGLDITGELFF. The rearrangement joins TRBV9 to TRBJ2-2, with 7 positions matching TRBD2. The germline CDR1 and CDR2 sequences are SGDLS and YYNGEE. Trimming at V came to 4 bases and at J to 5 bases, leaving 14 bases not matched to a gene. This CDR3 is 17 amino acids long.

The chain employs TRBV12-5 and TRBJ2-7; 11 bases fit TRBD2. CDR3 length: 12 residues. Germline CDR1 and CDR2: LGHNT and FRNRAP. Trimming at V came to 9 bases and at J to 4 bases, leaving 2 bases not matched to a gene. In DNA form, the CDR3 reads TGTGCTAGCCGACTAGCGGGATACGAGCAGTACTTC. It encodes CASRLAGYEQYF.

This chain uses TRBV20-1 with TRBJ2-7, with 9 bases fitting TRBD2. CDR3 length equals 17 residues. From germline, CDR1 is DFQATT and CDR2 SNEGSKA (reference sequence). Trimming at V came to 3 bases and at J to 1 base, leaving 13 bases not matched to a gene. The CDR3 bases are TGCAGTGCTAGGGATTTGTACTCGACTAGCGGTTCCTACGAGCAGTACTTC. This codes for CSARDLYSTSGSYEQYF.

The rearrangement uses TRBV14 and TRBJ2-7; D gene uncertain. This CDR3 contains 11 residues. From germline, CDR1 is SGHDN and CDR2 FVKESK. V was trimmed by 3 bases and J by 4 bases, leaving 4 bases between them. The DNA for the CDR3 is TGTGCCAGCAGCCATCTGTACGAGCAGTACTTC. This codes for CASSHLYEQYF.

The genes are TRBV7-9 and TRBJ1-6; D uncertain. The CDR3 extends over 15 amino acids. The ends were cut back, 0 bases at V and 6 bases at J, with 9 bases in the middle. Germline values: CDR1 SEHNR, CDR2 FQNEAQ (reference sequence). The CDR3 bases are TGTGCCAGCAGCTTAGCCGACACCCTTAATTCACCCCTCCACTTT. Protein sequence: CASSLADTLNSPLHF.

This clonotype was seen just once. The chain has TRBV11-2 and TRBJ1-3; maybe TRBD1 (6 bases). This CDR3 spans 17 amino acids. CDR1 is SGHAT and CDR2 is FQNNGV in the germline V gene. V was trimmed by 0 bases and J by 3 bases, leaving 15 bases between them. CDR3: CASSLEPGARIGNTIYF. CDR3 coding DNA: TGTGCCAGCAGCTTAGAACCAGGGGCCAGAATTGGAAACACCATATATTTT.

This clonotype was detected only a few times. This chain uses TRBV27 with TRBJ2-1, with 12 bases fitting TRBD2. The CDR3 covers 15 residues. Germline V gene data show CDR1 as MNHEY and CDR2 as SMNVEV (reference sequence). The V segment lost 5 bases and the J segment 7 bases; nucleotides outside the gene matches: 6. The CDR3 DNA follows: TGTGCCAGCAGTCCTAGCGGGAGGGGGTGGAATGAGCAGTTCTTC. It encodes CASSPSGRGWNEQFF.

The chain recombines TRBV7-3 with TRBJ2-5; TRBD1 aligns across 7 bases. J gave up 4 bases and V 6 bases, and 2 bases lay outside the gene matches. This CDR3 region has 12 residues. Looked up from germline, CDR1 is SGHTA and CDR2 is FQGTGA. CDR3 sequence (DNA): TGTGCCAGCAGTTCAGGGGGAGAGACCCAGTACTTC. Its protein product is CASSSGGETQYF.

The chain has TRBV5-1 and TRBJ1-1; D unclear. CDR3 size: 13 residues. Per germline, CDR1 SGHRS and CDR2 YFSETQ. The V gene lost 3 bases and the J gene lost 5 bases, with 11 bases spanning the gap. The CDR3 bases are TGCGCCAGCAGCTGGGAACAAGCTACTGAAGCTTTCTTT. As protein: CASSWEQATEAFF. The entire variable domain, with the rest obtained from reference TRBV5-1 and TRBJ1-1, is as follows: KAGVTQTPRYLIKTRGQQVTLSCSPISGHRSVSWYQQTPGQGLQFLFEYFSETQRNKGNFPGRFSGRQFSNSRSEMNVSTLELGDSALYLCASSWEQATEAFFGQGTRLTVV.

The genes are TRBV29-1 and TRBJ2-7; D is unresolved. The CDR3 length is 12 residues. Trimming removed 5 bases from V and 4 bases from J, with 12 bases in between. Per germline, CDR1 SQVTM and CDR2 ANQGSEA. This CDR3 is CSVIARGYEQYF. The CDR3 DNA reads as TGCAGCGTTATTGCGAGAGGTTACGAGCAGTACTTC.

This sequence joins TRBV2 and TRBJ2-3, with 9 positions matching TRBD1. Germline loops: CDR1 SNHLY, CDR2 FYNNEI. This CDR3 spans 13 amino acids. V dropped 6 bases and J dropped 6; count of bases not matched to a gene: 4. CDR3 in DNA: TGTGCCAGCAGGGGACAGGGTACCGATACGCAGTATTTT. Translation gives CASRGQGTDTQYF.

In its sample, this clonotype was seen a few times. The rearrangement uses TRBV11-2 and TRBJ1-1; no reliable D call. Trimming stripped 7 bases from V and 4 bases from J, with 7 bases between. CDR1 SGHAT and CDR2 FQNNGV come from the germline V gene. The CDR3 is 11 amino acids. The CDR3 sequence: CASTSFTEAFF. CDR3 coding DNA: TGTGCCAGCACTTCCTTCACTGAAGCTTTCTTT.

The CDR3 bases are TGTGCCAGCAGCCAAGATCTCGCCGGGGAGCTGTTTTTT. Its translation: CASSQDLAGELFF. The gene calls are TRBV14 and TRBJ2-2; D is unclear. Germline lookup yields CDR1 SGHDN and CDR2 FVKESK. This CDR3 has 13 residues. Trimming left V 0 bases short and J 6 bases short, with 5 bases between. Full variable domain (missing parts from reference TRBV14 and TRBJ2-2): EAGVTQFPSHSVIEKGQTVTLRCDPISGHDNLYWYRRVMGKEIKFLLHFVKESKQDESGMPNNRFLAERTGGTYSTLKVQPAELEDSGVYFCASSQDLAGELFFGEGSRLTVL.

The chain carries TRBV7-3 and TRBJ2-7, with a tentative D call TRBD1 (6 bases). This CDR3 contains 13 residues. Trimming pared 4 bases from V and 1 base from J, leaving 8 bases between. Germline V gene sequence: CDR1 SGHTA, CDR2 FQGTGA. CDR3 in amino acids: CASSSQGSYEQYF. The CDR3 DNA follows: TGTGCCAGCAGCTCACAGGGTTCCTACGAGCAGTACTTC.

The rearrangement links TRBV5-1 to TRBJ2-7; TRBD2 is a possible D gene (5 bases). Trimming pared 1 base from V and 3 bases from J, leaving 14 bases between. CDR1 and CDR2 from the germline V gene are SGHRS and YFSETQ. This CDR3 has 15 residues. In DNA form, the CDR3 reads TGCGCCAGCAGCTTGATAACCGCGGGCCGCTACGAGCAGTACTTC. Encoded protein: CASSLITAGRYEQYF.

The rearrangement links TRBV25-1 to TRBJ2-2, with TRBD2 as a possible D gene (6 bases). Germline CDR1 and CDR2: MGHDK and SYGVNS. The ends were cut back, 5 bases at V and 2 bases at J, with 12 bases in the middle. The CDR3 runs to 15 residues. The CDR3 loop is CASSRLARNTGELFF. In DNA form, the CDR3 reads TGTGCCAGCAGTCGGCTAGCGAGAAACACCGGGGAGCTGTTTTTT.

The gene calls are TRBV18 and TRBJ2-5; TRBD2 aligns across 10 bases. J lost 5 bases, V lost 5 bases, and 8 bases had no gene match. This CDR3 region has 15 residues. Germline V gene lookup returns CDR1 KGHSH and CDR2 LQKENI. The chain's CDR3 is CASSISGRARETQYF. In DNA, the CDR3 is TGTGCCAGCTCAATCAGCGGGAGGGCCCGGGAGACCCAGTACTTC.

This sequence joins TRBV29-1 and TRBJ2-3, with D perhaps matching TRBD1 (5 bases). This CDR3 comprises 14 residues. The V and J ends lost 6 bases and 0 bases respectively, with 13 bases between them. The germline gives CDR1 SQVTM, CDR2 ANQGSEA. CDR3 sequence (DNA): TGCAGCGTCAGGGTCAGTTTAAGCACAGATACGCAGTATTTT. This encodes CSVRVSLSTDTQYF.

The chain uses TRBV7-3 and TRBJ2-1; the D gene is possibly TRBD1 (5 bases). This CDR3 region has 13 residues. Trimming shortened V by 2 bases and J by 9 bases, and 11 bases separated the two germline ends. In germline, CDR1 is SGHTA, CDR2 FQGTGA. The CDR3 region has the DNA TGTGCCAGCAGCTTACAGGGTATGGGTGAGCAGTTCTTC. Translating it yields CASSLQGMGEQFF.

This clonotype was seen just once. This sequence joins TRBV6-5 and TRBJ2-2; TRBD1 aligns across 7 bases. The CDR3 has 15 amino acids. V gave up 6 bases and J gave up 6 bases; unmatched junction bases: 10. Germline lookup yields CDR1 MNHEY and CDR2 SVGAGI. The CDR3 reads CASRLTGQGAGELFF. The CDR3 coding sequence is TGTGCCAGCAGGTTAACGGGGCAGGGGGCCGGGGAGCTGTTTTTT.

This clonotype occurred once. This rearrangement joins TRBV24-1 to TRBJ2-5; possible D gene TRBD1, 6 bases. Germline CDR1 and CDR2: KGHDR and SFDVKD. The CDR3 loop spans 15 amino acids. V gave up 9 bases and J gave up 3 bases, with 19 bases separating them. CDR3 region: CATGPTGQKEETQYF. Written as DNA, the CDR3 is TGTGCCACCGGACCCACCGGACAGAAAGAAGAGACCCAGTACTTC.

The chain couples TRBV14 to TRBJ2-3, with 12 bases lining up with TRBD2. Trimming took 4 bases from V and 6 from J; bases not matched to a gene: 11. Germline V lookup: CDR1 SGHDN, CDR2 FVKESK. This CDR3 region has 17 residues. As DNA, the CDR3 is TGTGCCAGCAGCCGGAGACTAGCGGGAGTCGTGGTCGATACGCAGTATTTT. The encoded protein is CASSRRLAGVVVDTQYF. Variable domain in full (rest from reference TRBV14 and TRBJ2-3): EAGVTQFPSHSVIEKGQTVTLRCDPISGHDNLYWYRRVMGKEIKFLLHFVKESKQDESGMPNNRFLAERTGGTYSTLKVQPAELEDSGVYFCASSRRLAGVVVDTQYFGPGTRLTVL.

The chain couples TRBV11-2 to TRBJ1-5; the match to TRBD1 covers 7 bases. The V segment lost 5 bases and the J segment 9 bases; nucleotides outside the gene matches: 10. Germline V CDR1 and CDR2: SGHAT, FQNNGV. This CDR3 region has 14 residues. As DNA, the CDR3 is TGTGCCAGCAGCAAAGGGGGCGGGTTTTGGCCCCAGCATTTT. Translation: CASSKGGGFWPQHF.

This clonotype has only one observation. V gene TRBV18 combines with J gene TRBJ2-1; D could derive from TRBD1 or TRBD2 (5 bases each). The V end lost 3 bases, the J end lost 4 bases, and 7 bases lay between the germline ends. This CDR3 has 13 residues. Germline assignment: CDR1 KGHSH and CDR2 LQKENI. DNA for the CDR3: TGTGCCAGCTCACCCGGGGCGTACAATGAGCAGTTCTTC. Translated, it gives CASSPGAYNEQFF.

The CDR3 spells CASSLSAPSGRGGEQYF. The DNA of the CDR3 is TGTGCCAGCAGTTTATCCGCTCCCAGCGGGAGAGGAGGCGAGCAGTACTTC. The chain is built from TRBV27 and TRBJ2-7, with 8 bases fitting TRBD2. From germline, CDR1 is MNHEY and CDR2 SMNVEV (reference sequence). J gave up 6 bases and V 0 bases, and 13 bases lay outside the gene matches. The CDR3 runs 17 residues.

The chain uses TRBV7-9 and TRBJ2-7; D gene ambiguous. V was clipped by 4 bases and J by 3 bases, with 19 bases between them. CDR1 and CDR2 from the germline V gene are SEHNR and FQNEAQ (reference sequence). This CDR3 region has 16 residues. The CDR3, as DNA: TGTGCCAGCAGCTCCAGCTCAGGCGCTTCCTACTACGAGCAGTACTTC. This codes for CASSSSSGASYYEQYF.

This chain joins TRBV28 and TRBJ1-2; D is possibly TRBD1 (5 bases). The V gene's germline CDR1 is MDHEN and CDR2 SYDVKM. CDR3 length: 13 residues. Trimming removed 3 bases at V and 8 bases at J, with 13 bases between. CDR3 amino acids: CASSLGRVGGYTF. The CDR3 DNA sequence: TGTGCCAGCAGTTTGGGCAGGGTGGGAGGCTACACCTTC.

The V and J genes are TRBV29-1 and TRBJ2-5; 12 bases line up with TRBD2. The CDR3 is 13 amino acids. Germline CDR1 and CDR2: SQVTM and ANQGSEA. V shed 7 bases, J shed 4 bases, and the junction held 4 bases outside the gene matches. Here the CDR3 DNA reads TGCAGCGCCGGGGGACTAGCGGGAGAGACCCAGTACTTC. Residues: CSAGGLAGETQYF.

This clonotype was counted once. The genes are TRBV2 and TRBJ2-7; 12 nucleotides align to TRBD2. The CDR3 totals 18 residues. The junction had 10 bases not matched to a gene; V was cut back by 1 base and J by 3 bases. CDR1 SNHLY and CDR2 FYNNEI come from the germline V gene. This CDR3 reads CASSEDQLLAGGIYEQYF. The CDR3, as DNA: TGTGCCAGCAGTGAAGACCAACTCCTAGCGGGAGGGATCTACGAGCAGTACTTC. Full variable domain (remainder filled in from reference TRBV2 and TRBJ2-7): EPEVTQTPSHQVTQMGQEVILRCVPISNHLYFYWYRQILGQKVEFLVSFYNNEISEKSEIFDDQFSVERPDGSNFTLKIRSTKLEDSAMYFCASSEDQLLAGGIYEQYFGPGTRLTVT.

This chain joins TRBV11-2 and TRBJ2-3; TRBD1 matches 9 bases. The CDR3 extends over 15 amino acids. CDR1 and CDR2 (germline): SGHAT, FQNNGV. Trimming took 5 bases from V and 4 from J; bases not matched to a gene: 7. This chain's CDR3 is CASSKGQGTADTQYF. The CDR3 DNA is TGTGCCAGCAGCAAAGGACAGGGGACCGCAGATACGCAGTATTTT. The whole variable domain, filled in from reference TRBV11-2 and TRBJ2-3, reads EAGVAQSPRYKIIEKRQSVAFWCNPISGHATLYWYQQILGQGPKLLIQFQNNGVVDDSQLPKDRFSAERLKGVDSTLKIQPAKLEDSAVYLCASSKGQGTADTQYFGPGTRLTVL.